The 2 T cell receptor beta chains presented below share a single source sample, sequenced in a study of CD8+ T cells in alopecia areata. The treatment is: oral pan-JAK inhibitor, 5-10 mg twice daily. Reverse transcribed after extraction, RNA yielded cDNA as the sequencing template. Generated by immunoSEQ multiplex PCR, the TCRdb table keeps only in-frame clones and is missing some. Of about 140,000 clones in the sample, approximately 90% were seen once. The specimen comprised CD8+ T cells sorted from blood, sampled at week 4, from a patient treated with tofacitinib. The source of these receptors is a human donor with alopecia areata.

The V call is TRBV4-1, the J call TRBJ2-1; D perhaps matches TRBD2 (6 bases). Germline CDR1 is MGHRA and CDR2 is YSYEKL. The ends were cut back, 4 bases at V and 3 bases at J, with 16 bases in the middle. The CDR3 length is 16 residues. The CDR3 DNA is TGCGCCAGCAGCCCATTCGCGGGGTCTGACTACAATGAGCAGTTCTTC. This translates into CASSPFAGSDYNEQFF.

This rearrangement joins TRBV27 to TRBJ2-1, with D unresolved. This CDR3 spans 13 amino acids. Germline V gene lookup returns CDR1 MNHEY and CDR2 SMNVEV (reference sequence). With 6 bases removed from V and 4 bases from J, the gap between germline ends came to 10 bases. The CDR3 is CASSMLQYNEQFF. The CDR3 region has the DNA TGTGCCAGCAGCATGTTACAGTACAATGAGCAGTTCTTC.